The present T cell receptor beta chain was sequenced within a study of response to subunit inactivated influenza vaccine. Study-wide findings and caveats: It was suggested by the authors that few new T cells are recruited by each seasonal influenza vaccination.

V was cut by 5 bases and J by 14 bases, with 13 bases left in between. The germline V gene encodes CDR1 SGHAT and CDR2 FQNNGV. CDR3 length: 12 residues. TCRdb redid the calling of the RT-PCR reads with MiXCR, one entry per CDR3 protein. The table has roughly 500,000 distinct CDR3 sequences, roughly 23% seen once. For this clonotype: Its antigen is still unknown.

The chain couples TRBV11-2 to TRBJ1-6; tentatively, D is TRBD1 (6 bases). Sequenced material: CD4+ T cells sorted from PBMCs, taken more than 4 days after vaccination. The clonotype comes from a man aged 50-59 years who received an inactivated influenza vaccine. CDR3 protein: CASSNRVATLHF. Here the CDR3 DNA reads TGTGCCAGCAGCAACAGGGTCGCCACCCTCCACTTT. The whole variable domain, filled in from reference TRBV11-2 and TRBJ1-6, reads EAGVAQSPRYKIIEKRQSVAFWCNPISGHATLYWYQQILGQGPKLLIQFQNNGVVDDSQLPKDRFSAERLKGVDSTLKIQPAKLEDSAVYLCASSNRVATLHFGNGTRLTVT.